The entry below describes one T cell receptor beta chain. No antigen is known for it. No base quality information exists; no much larger clone differs at one position. The library was obtained by the immunoSEQ multiplex PCR assay. For the multiplex PCR, a mixture combining 60 forward primers for TCR Vbeta segments and 13 reverse primers for TCR Jbeta segments was used. The CDR3 region of rearranged TCR beta genes was amplified from genomic DNA by a multiplex PCR assay. The Illumina HiSeq System was used to sequence the amplified TCR beta libraries as 87-base-pair reads. On the authors' methods: A later analysis counted approximately 84 million unique TCR beta chains across the roughly 700 repertoires, and roughly 9.9 million of these chains were shared by at least two donors. To remove PCR and sequencing errors, raw reads were error-corrected and collapsed into unique sequences using a nearest-neighbor algorithm that merged closely related sequences. To assign V, D and J gene segments, CDR3 sequences were aligned to IMGT reference sequences. For a sequence to be retained, at least a six-nucleotide match to both a V gene segment and a J gene segment was required. Rearrangements were classified as productive when the CDR3 lacked stop codons and remained in frame with V and J, and all other rearrangements were classified as non-productive. CDR3 was defined by IMGT convention, running from the second conserved V-encoded cysteine to the conserved J-encoded phenylalanine. The earlier analysis of about 640 of the donors excluded any sequence lacking an unambiguous match to a single V gene segment. In an earlier analysis of 450 to 700 of the donors, V segments were called functional above 56.7% productive rearrangements and were called segregating when the between-donor standard deviation exceeded 5%. To diagnose cytomegalovirus status from the catalog of TCR beta chain sequences, a statistical classification framework was built. In a later analysis, TCR nucleotide sequences were compared against IMGT/GENE-DB human TR gene sequences so that V and J genes could be assigned. The TCRdist pipeline was used in a later analysis to assign CDR3 sequences and most-parsimonious VDJ recombination scenarios. In a later analysis, each TCR beta chain was defined by its CDR3 amino acid sequence together with its V-gene family, and reads without a unique V-gene family were excluded. To address suspected cross-contamination and a sequencing artifact, a later analysis removed approximately 590 highly shared, low-generation-probability nucleotide sequences. For each public chain, a later analysis derived a clonal expansion index from normalized ranks of inferred template counts within each repertoire. In a later analysis, generation probabilities were computed using a VDJ recombination model fitted to out-of-frame rearrangements, and the results were checked against IGoR. Hypergeometric tests were used in a later analysis to score TCR-TCR, TCR-HLA and TCR-CMV co-occurrence, with a repertoire-size bias correction applied to the TCR pairs. False discovery rates were estimated in a later analysis by permuting HLA or CMV assignments 20 times. A later analysis grouped co-occurring TCRs with DBSCAN, adding TCRdist sequence similarity when clustering within HLA-allele-positive subsets. Repertoires with fewer than 30,000 or more than 120,000 public chains were left out of co-occurrence clustering, as were roughly five repertoires with anomalous nucleotide sharing. In its TCRdb copy, this immuneACCESS table keeps in-frame sequences only and misses some clones. Where compared with another copy, unresolved V genes explain less than half of these, and the others have no known cause. V, J and clone size were drawn from that table, and D and trimming were deduced from the DNA. The sample profile shows roughly 86,000 clones; about three quarters of them were found once. About 6.1% of the sample is taken by the ten largest.

In total, approximately 690 healthy bone marrow donors made up the cohort. Cohort members were all nominally healthy when sampled, although unrecorded immune exposures were likely present. The donor was CMV seronegative and belonged to the group of roughly 330 seronegative cohort members. Each donor provided a peripheral blood sample, and peripheral blood mononuclear cells were used for TCR beta sequencing. The Qiagen DNeasy Blood Extraction Kit was used to extract genomic DNA from the blood cell samples. CDR1 MNHEY and CDR2 SMNVEV were looked up in the germline V gene (reference sequence). V sheds 6 bases and J sheds 4 bases, leaving 19 bases between their ends. From cysteine to phenylalanine, the CDR3 is 16 amino acids long. The CDR3 DNA has 48 bases and is translated from base 1. The data stem from a study of cytomegalovirus exposure and HLA in healthy donors (dated by TCRdb to the late 2010s). For the wider study: In an earlier analysis of approximately 640 of the donors, 276 Gb of sequence data and 100 million or so unique TCR beta sequences from 180 million or so T cells were reported. Every repertoire in the discovery cohort had been generated on one and the same sequencing platform. In the later analysis, no new phenotypic data were used to find candidate immune exposures; instead, reliance was placed on TCR beta sequences and their occurrence across donors. In an earlier analysis of about 590 of the donors, high-throughput TCR beta sequencing was used to judge whether each TCR beta V gene segment behaved as functional or pseudogenic. Besides the first cohort of 666 subjects, a separate validation cohort made up of 120 different subjects was used. The study combined high-throughput TCR immunosequencing, statistical association of individual TCRs with disease status, and machine learning to predict cytomegalovirus infection status. The T cell repertoires of some 700 subjects were profiled by immunosequencing and related to cytomegalovirus serostatus. HLA typing covered class I and class II loci at four-digit resolution. In a later analysis, previously published TCR beta repertoires from 500 to 750 donors were re-analyzed and high-resolution HLA genotyping was added so that TCR occurrence patterns could be studied. A later genetic analysis took genome-wide SNP genotypes for about three fifths of the 666 donors and used that subset as a discovery cohort. An early release covering 550 to 650 HLA-typed donors comprised approximately 300 gigabases of sequencing data and 65 million to 100 million unique TCR sequences. The aim of the study was to test whether cataloging public T cell receptors could identify signatures of past pathogen exposure. Donor age, sex, ethnicity and CMV serostatus were compiled alongside the repertoire data. Because of strong linkage in the cohort, roughly 5 DR-DQ haplotypes were treated as single units for association and clustering. Across 300 to 400 genotyped donors of the cohort, an average of roughly 250,000 unique TCR beta nucleotide sequences per donor were sequenced, and about a sixth of those sequences were non-productive. The number of donors typed differed by locus, with about 620-630 for A, B, C, DRB1 and DQB1, around 560 for DQA1, 600 to 610 for DPA1, and under 490 for DPB1. The genetic ancestry cluster associated with self-reported Caucasian donors included around four fifths of the approximately 430 genotyped donors.

The investigation overall reported the following: In a later analysis, several top co-occurrence clusters were reported to appear linked to parvovirus B19, influenza, CMV and Epstein-Barr virus. Assigning TCR associations to individual alleles was difficult when HLA alleles, especially DR and DQ, strongly co-occurred. Specific HLA alleles were associated with some 15,000 TCR beta sequences at a false discovery rate of 0.05 in a later analysis. A further reported finding was that TCR beta sequences accurately predicted the HLA-A and HLA-B alleles for most subjects in the first cohort. In an earlier analysis of 587 of the donors, most TCR beta V segments appeared in productive rearrangements about 87% or about 30% of the time, broadly matching IMGT annotations. Most TCR sequences were seen in very few donors, while some public TCRs were found in many individuals. V-gene and J-gene trimming of TCR beta chains was associated with a missense DCLRE1C variant in a later genetic analysis, and the association was replicated in an independent cohort. The earlier analysis of a few hundred of the donors excluded some 15 rarely observed V segments, including chromosome 9 orphons, because counts were too low. According to a later analysis, TCR association rates differed among HLA loci, with DRB1 alleles showing the most associated TCRs and HLA-C alleles showing the fewest. A later analysis found that most CMV-associated TCR beta chains appeared HLA-restricted, with HLA associations seemingly driven largely by CMV exposure. Compared with the 666-donor mean, donors in an Asian-associated ancestry cluster had fewer N-insertions in productive TCRs, according to a later genetic analysis. The cohort was sequenced for TCR beta chains only, and without alpha or paired-chain data the features that could be detected were limited. Some IMGT-functional V segments, including TRBV6-2 and TRBV6-3, could not be distinguished by the 87-base-pair reads and were therefore excluded. In a later analysis, HLA-associated TCR beta chains showed more clonal expansion and lower generation probabilities than non-associated chains that were equally common. The authors suggested that the approach could potentially be extended to other disease states and immunological phenotypes. Roughly uniform sequencing depth across donors was assumed in presence/absence analyses, although this assumption may not hold. In the study, approximately 160 TCR beta chains were listed as associated with cytomegalovirus. A few of the identified cytomegalovirus-associated TCR beta chains were confirmed in vitro to be specific for cytomegalovirus antigens. Cytomegalovirus status was reported to be diagnosed by the classifier with high specificity and sensitivity in both the original and validation cohorts. Because HLA typing was unavailable for some donors at each locus, only the typed subset was used in association tests. Immune exposure information for the cohort was limited to CMV serostatus. A cluster of highly shared sequence variants was judged likely to represent a technical artifact of the sequencing pipeline. Correlated functional status among segregating V segments might be attributable to linkage disequilibrium, but an unknown experimental factor could not be ruled out.

This receptor was obtained from a female donor in good health and CMV-seronegative. Recombination connected TRBV27 to TRBJ1-5; possibly the D gene is TRBD1, per 5 matching bases. The specimen sequenced was PBMCs. The nucleotide sequence reads as follows: TGTGCCAGCAGCCTGCTCCGCGCGGGGGTAAATCAGCCCCAGCATTTT. This codes for CASSLLRAGVNQPQHF.